This paragraph reports one TCR beta chain. Its cognate antigen is unknown. The sort gate was single viable CD3+CD4+CD8-CD45RO+ cells for memory CD4+ T cells. Germline V gives CDR1 SQVTM, CDR2 ANQGSEA. V trimming: 6 bases; J trimming: 3 bases; junction bases outside the gene matches: 9. CDR3 length: 15 amino acids. Sequencing used immunoSEQ multiplex PCR; TCRdb keeps in-frame clones, though not all of them. The table includes approximately 70,000 clones, about 70% detected once. The data were taken from a study of memory CD4+ T cells and cytomegalovirus serostatus. Notes on the study in general: CD4+ memory repertoires contained about two fifths of the roughly 160 reported CMV TCRbeta sequences.

The chain links TRBV29-1 to TRBJ2-3, with TRBD2 matching 10 bases. The TCR was taken from an adult in good health and CMV-seropositive. Sequenced material: memory CD4+ T cells from blood. The chain's CDR3 is CSVPSGGGGTDTQYF. Written as DNA, the CDR3 is TGCAGCGTCCCGAGCGGGGGGGGCGGAACAGATACGCAGTATTTT.